The source of this T cell receptor (beta chain) is a study of preoperative IRX-2 immunotherapy in early breast cancer. The treatment was: preoperative locoregional IRX-2 cytokine immunotherapy. This phase Ib study tested locoregional IRX-2 cytokine immunotherapy given before surgery. J lost 9 bases, V lost 4 bases, and 7 bases had no gene match. CDR1 SGHRS and CDR2 YFSETQ come from the germline V gene. The CDR3 loop spans 15 amino acids. Using immunoSEQ multiplex PCR, the repertoire was profiled, and TCRdb retains in-frame clones only, with some absent. Of approximately 98,000 clones listed, 80% to 90% are singletons.

The chain joins TRBV5-1 to TRBJ2-3, with 14 bases aligning to TRBD2. The sequencing here drew on tumor tissue, taken after IRX-2 immunotherapy. This receptor was taken from a human donor with breast cancer. CDR3 in amino acids: CASSLGTSGSHTQYF. CDR3 bases: TGCGCCAGCAGCCTCGGGACTAGCGGGAGCCACACGCAGTATTTT.